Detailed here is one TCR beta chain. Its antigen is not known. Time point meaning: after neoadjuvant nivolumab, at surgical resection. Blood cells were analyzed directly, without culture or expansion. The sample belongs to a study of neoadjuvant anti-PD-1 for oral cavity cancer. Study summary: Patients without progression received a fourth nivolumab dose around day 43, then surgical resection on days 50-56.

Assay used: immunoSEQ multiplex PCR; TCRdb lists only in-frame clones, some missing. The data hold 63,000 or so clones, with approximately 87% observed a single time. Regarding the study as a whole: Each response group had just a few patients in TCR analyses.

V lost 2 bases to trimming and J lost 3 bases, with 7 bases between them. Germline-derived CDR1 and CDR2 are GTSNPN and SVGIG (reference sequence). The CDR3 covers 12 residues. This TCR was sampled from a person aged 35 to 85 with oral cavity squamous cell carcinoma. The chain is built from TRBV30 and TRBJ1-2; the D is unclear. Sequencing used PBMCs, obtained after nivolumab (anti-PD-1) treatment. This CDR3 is CAWSPRDYGYTF. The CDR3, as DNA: TGTGCCTGGAGTCCCCGGGACTATGGCTACACCTTC.